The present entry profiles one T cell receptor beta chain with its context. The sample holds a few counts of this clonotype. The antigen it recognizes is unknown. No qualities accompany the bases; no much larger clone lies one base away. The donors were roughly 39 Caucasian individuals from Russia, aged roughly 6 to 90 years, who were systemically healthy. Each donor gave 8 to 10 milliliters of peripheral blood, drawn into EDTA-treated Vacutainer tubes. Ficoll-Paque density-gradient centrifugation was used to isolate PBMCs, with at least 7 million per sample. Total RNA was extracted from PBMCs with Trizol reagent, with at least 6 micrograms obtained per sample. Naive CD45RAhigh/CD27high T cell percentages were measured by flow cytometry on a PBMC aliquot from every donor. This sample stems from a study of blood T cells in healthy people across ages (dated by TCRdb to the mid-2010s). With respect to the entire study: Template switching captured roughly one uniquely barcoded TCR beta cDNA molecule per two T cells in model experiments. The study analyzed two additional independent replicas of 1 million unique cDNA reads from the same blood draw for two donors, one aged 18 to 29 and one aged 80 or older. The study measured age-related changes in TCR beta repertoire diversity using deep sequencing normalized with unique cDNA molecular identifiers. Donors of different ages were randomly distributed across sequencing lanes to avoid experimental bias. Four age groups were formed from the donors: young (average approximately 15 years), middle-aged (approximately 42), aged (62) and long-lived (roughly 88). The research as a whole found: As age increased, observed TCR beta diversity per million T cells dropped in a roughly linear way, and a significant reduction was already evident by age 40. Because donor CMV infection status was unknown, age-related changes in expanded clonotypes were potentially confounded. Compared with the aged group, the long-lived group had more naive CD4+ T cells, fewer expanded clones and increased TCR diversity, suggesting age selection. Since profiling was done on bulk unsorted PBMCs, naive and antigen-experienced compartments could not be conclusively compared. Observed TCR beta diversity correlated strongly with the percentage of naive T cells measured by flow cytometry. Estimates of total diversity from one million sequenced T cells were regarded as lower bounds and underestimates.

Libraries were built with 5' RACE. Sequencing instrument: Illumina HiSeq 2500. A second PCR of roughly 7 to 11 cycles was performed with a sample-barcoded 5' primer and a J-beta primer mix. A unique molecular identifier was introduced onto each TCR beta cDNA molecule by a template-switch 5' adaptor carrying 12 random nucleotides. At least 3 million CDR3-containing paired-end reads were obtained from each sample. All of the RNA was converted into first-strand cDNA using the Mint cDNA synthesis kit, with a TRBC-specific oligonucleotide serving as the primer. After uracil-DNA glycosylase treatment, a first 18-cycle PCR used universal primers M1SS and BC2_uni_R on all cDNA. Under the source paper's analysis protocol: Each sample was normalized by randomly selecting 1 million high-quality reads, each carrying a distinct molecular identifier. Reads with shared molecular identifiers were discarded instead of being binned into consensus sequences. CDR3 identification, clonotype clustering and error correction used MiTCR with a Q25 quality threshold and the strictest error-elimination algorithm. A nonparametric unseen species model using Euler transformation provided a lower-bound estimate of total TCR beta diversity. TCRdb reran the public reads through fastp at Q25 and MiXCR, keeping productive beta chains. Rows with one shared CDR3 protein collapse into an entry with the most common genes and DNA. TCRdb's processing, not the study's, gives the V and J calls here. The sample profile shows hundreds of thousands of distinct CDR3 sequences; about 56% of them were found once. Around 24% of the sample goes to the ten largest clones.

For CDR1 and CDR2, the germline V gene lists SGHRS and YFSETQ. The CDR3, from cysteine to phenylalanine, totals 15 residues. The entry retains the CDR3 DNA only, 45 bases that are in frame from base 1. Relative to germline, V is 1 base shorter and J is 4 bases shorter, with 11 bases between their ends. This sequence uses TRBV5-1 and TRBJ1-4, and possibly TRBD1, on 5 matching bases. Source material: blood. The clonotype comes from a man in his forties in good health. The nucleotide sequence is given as TGCGCCAGCAGCTTGTTTGGGACGGTTAATGAAAAACTGTTTTTT. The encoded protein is CASSLFGTVNEKLFF.